This entry lists 14 T cell receptor beta chains sequenced from one sample in a study of identical twins. TCRdb analysed the 5' RACE reads with MiXCR anew, one entry per CDR3 protein. Of about 500,000 distinct CDR3 sequences in the sample, 13% to 15% were seen once. In addition, the sample was reused for a study of yellow fever vaccine responses in identical twins.

Sequencing used CD4+ T cells sorted from blood. These receptors originate from a woman aged 18-30 years in good health.

This clonotype was counted a few times. V is TRBV6-1 and J is TRBJ1-5; no definite D call. The CDR3 loop spans 13 amino acids. V shed 7 bases and J shed 3 bases, with 10 bases lying between them. Germline CDR1 is MNHNS and CDR2 is SASEGT. The CDR3 sequence is CASTGNTNQPQHF. In DNA form, the CDR3 reads TGTGCCAGCACCGGGAACACCAATCAGCCCCAGCATTTT.

The rearrangement uses TRBV9 and TRBJ2-3; D ambiguous. The CDR3 length is 14 residues. V shed 0 bases and J shed 4 bases, with 9 bases lying between them. Germline CDR1 SGDLS, CDR2 YYNGEE. CDR3 coding DNA: TGTGCCAGCAGCGTAGCCCCTCGTCCAGATACGCAGTATTTT. Translating it yields CASSVAPRPDTQYF.

The rearrangement links TRBV7-2 to TRBJ2-7; D is unclear. With 0 bases removed from V and 2 bases from J, the gap between germline ends came to 11 bases. The CDR3 spans 15 residues. Germline assignment: CDR1 SGHTA and CDR2 FQGNSA. CDR3 sequence: CASSLAPSVAYEQYF. CDR3 coding DNA: TGTGCCAGCAGCTTAGCGCCCTCTGTCGCCTACGAGCAGTACTTC.

This sequence joins TRBV11-2 and TRBJ1-1; 7 nucleotides agree with TRBD1. Trimming at V came to 5 bases and at J to 2 bases, leaving 23 bases not matched to a gene. CDR3 length: 20 residues. Looked up from germline, CDR1 is SGHAT and CDR2 is FQNNGV. The CDR3: CASSPSRRWTGEGHNTEAFF. The CDR3 nucleotides read TGTGCCAGCAGCCCCTCGCGGCGTTGGACAGGAGAAGGGCATAACACTGAAGCTTTCTTT.

This clonotype was detected only a few times. V is TRBV20-1 and J is TRBJ2-1; D uncertain. There are 11 residues in the CDR3. The germline V and J ends were trimmed by 1 base and 10 bases, with 8 bases remaining between them. Germline V gene lookup returns CDR1 DFQATT and CDR2 SNEGSKA (reference sequence). This CDR3 is CSARVVDEQFF. The CDR3 DNA reads TGCAGTGCTAGAGTGGTTGACGAGCAGTTCTTC.

The chain joins TRBV5-1 to TRBJ1-1, with unresolved D. The CDR3 contains 15 residues. The germline gives CDR1 SGHRS, CDR2 YFSETQ. Trimming pared 0 bases from V and 0 bases from J, leaving 9 bases between. The CDR3 DNA sequence: TGCGCCAGCAGCTTGGTTCCGGGGATGAACACTGAAGCTTTCTTT. Translation: CASSLVPGMNTEAFF. Supplemented by reference TRBV5-1 and TRBJ1-1, the full variable domain reads KAGVTQTPRYLIKTRGQQVTLSCSPISGHRSVSWYQQTPGQGLQFLFEYFSETQRNKGNFPGRFSGRQFSNSRSEMNVSTLELGDSALYLCASSLVPGMNTEAFFGQGTRLTVV.

This sequence joins TRBV10-3 and TRBJ2-5; 8 nucleotides line up with TRBD1. CDR1 and CDR2 (germline): ENHRY, SYGVKD. The CDR3 runs to 13 residues. Germline trimming cut 7 bases from V and 2 bases from J; bases unmatched to any gene: 3. CDR3 sequence: CAINTGGQETQYF. The CDR3 DNA is TGTGCCATCAATACAGGGGGTCAAGAGACCCAGTACTTC.

Worth noting for this clonotype: A much larger clone lies a single base off, so this may be a read error. This rearrangement joins TRBV3-1 to TRBJ2-2, with 7 positions matching TRBD1. Germline V gives CDR1 LGHDT, CDR2 YNNKEL (reference sequence). The length of the CDR3 is 16 residues. The CDR3 region is CAISQLTGRDTGELFF. CDR3 bases: TGTGCCATCAGCCAATTGACAGGGCGCGACACCGGGGAGCTGTTTTTT.

This clonotype has only a few counts. V is TRBV6-2 or TRBV6-3 and J is TRBJ2-6; D is possibly TRBD1 or TRBD2 (5 bases each). The CDR3 contains 18 residues. Germline V lookup: CDR1 MNHEY, CDR2 SVGEGT. The V and J ends lost 2 bases and 4 bases respectively, with 18 bases between them. CDR3 nucleotide sequence: TGTGCCAGCAGTTACGGAGGACAAGCCGCCCTCGGGGCCAACGTCCTGACTTTC. It yields the protein CASSYGGQAALGANVLTF.

This clonotype occurred a few times. The CDR3 loop is CATSEGGATNEKLFF. CDR3 nucleotide sequence: TGTGCCACCAGTGAAGGTGGAGCAACTAATGAAAAACTGTTTTTT. J is TRBJ1-4 and V is TRBV24-1; D unresolved. V shed 4 bases and J shed 0 bases, with 8 bases lying between them. The CDR3 length is 15 residues. The germline V gene has CDR1 KGHDR and CDR2 SFDVKD.

The V call is TRBV5-6, the J call TRBJ2-4, with TRBD2 identical over 11 bases. CDR1 is SGHDT, CDR2 YYEEEE, per germline. The trim removed 4 bases at V and 6 bases at J, leaving 6 bases unmatched. CDR3 length: 15 residues. CDR3 sequence reads: CASSRPGTSGNIQYF. CDR3 in DNA: TGTGCCAGCAGCCGTCCCGGGACTAGCGGAAACATTCAGTACTTC.

CDR3 loop: CSAPGAGPYEQYF. Written as DNA, the CDR3 is TGCAGTGCTCCTGGGGCTGGACCCTACGAGCAGTACTTC. The J gene is TRBJ2-7, the V gene TRBV20-1, with a tentative D call TRBD1 (5 bases). The CDR3 has 13 amino acids. V shed 5 bases and J shed 2 bases, with 13 bases lying between them. Looked up from germline, CDR1 is DFQATT and CDR2 is SNEGSKA (reference sequence).

The rearrangement joins TRBV11-2 to TRBJ2-4; D is possibly TRBD2 (6 bases). The CDR3 covers 16 residues. V lost 3 bases and J lost 0, with 12 bases in between. The V gene's germline CDR1 is SGHAT and CDR2 FQNNGV. For the CDR3, the DNA is TGTGCCAGCAGCTTCGCCGGGACTGGAGCCAAAAACATTCAGTACTTC. Translation gives CASSFAGTGAKNIQYF. The full variable domain, in which reference TRBV11-2 and TRBJ2-4 provide the parts outside the CDR3, is EAGVAQSPRYKIIEKRQSVAFWCNPISGHATLYWYQQILGQGPKLLIQFQNNGVVDDSQLPKDRFSAERLKGVDSTLKIQPAKLEDSAVYLCASSFAGTGAKNIQYFGAGTRLSVL.

This clonotype was counted a few times. The V call is TRBV5-1, the J call TRBJ2-5; D is possibly TRBD1 or TRBD2 (5 bases each). Deletions cut 0 bases from V and 5 bases from J, with 20 bases between. There are 17 residues in the CDR3. CDR1 is SGHRS and CDR2 is YFSETQ in the germline V gene. CDR3 in DNA: TGCGCCAGCAGCTTGGGGGGGTCGACTGCCCCTGGGGAGACCCAGTACTTC. This translates into CASSLGGSTAPGETQYF.